This T cell receptor beta chain was sequenced during a study of blood T cell repertoires in COVID-19. Across the whole study: Donors in the United States, Italy and Spain gave samples during acute or convalescent COVID-19. From T cells, B-cell-depleted T cells, or PBMCs came the material, which was cDNA or gDNA.

Those enrolled in Seattle joined during active infection and were followed longitudinally afterward. The authors' processing: From reference gene primer amplification, estimates of nucleated cell counts were derived. Sequenced by immunoSEQ multiplex PCR; TCRdb stores in-frame clones only, minus some. V and J calls and clone size are given by that table; D and trimming were obtained from the DNA. The data show over 100,000 clones, 92% seen once. Per germline, CDR1 SGHRS and CDR2 YFSETQ. CDR3 length: 15 residues. The V and J ends lost 4 bases and 1 base, in that order; junction bases with no gene match: 7.

The source material was peripheral blood. This clonotype was obtained from a woman in her forties or fifties with COVID-19, enrolled during active disease. The chain links TRBV5-1 to TRBJ2-7, with TRBD2 matching over 8 bases. CDR3 DNA sequence: TGCGCCAGCAGCAACGGGACTAGTAGTTCCTACGAGCAGTACTTC. Its translation: CASSNGTSSSYEQYF.